The 28 T cell receptor beta chains reported below all come from one sample, sequenced in a study of Graves' ophthalmopathy and Graves' hyperthyroidism. The TCR beta CDR3 regions underwent amplification from RNA transcripts. HTBI primers were employed in first-round RT-PCR, then a second-round multiplex PCR followed. TCRdb reprocessed the multiplex PCR reads via MiXCR and lists one record per CDR3 protein. The sample carries roughly 600,000 distinct CDR3 sequences, about 40% recorded once. Sequenced: peripheral blood or thyroid tissue (not recorded which). The receptor source for this set is an adult man with Graves' hyperthyroidism.

There are many counts of this clonotype. This chain uses TRBV7-2 with TRBJ1-1, with D perhaps TRBD1 (5 bases). Trimming took off 1 base at V and 7 bases at J, with 13 bases between the two ends. Germline lookup yields CDR1 SGHTA and CDR2 FQGNSA. The CDR3 spans 14 residues. This CDR3 reads CASSLEQARFEAFF. The DNA for the CDR3 is TGTGCCAGCAGCTTAGAACAGGCACGGTTTGAAGCTTTCTTT.

This clonotype came up many times. This chain links TRBV20-1 with TRBJ1-5, with 7 bases fitting TRBD1. This CDR3 is built from 14 residues. V trimming: 5 bases; J trimming: 0 bases; junction bases outside the gene matches: 4. Per the germline V gene, CDR1 is DFQATT and CDR2 is SNEGSKA (reference sequence). The CDR3 region is CSAEGTVSNQPQHF. CDR3 nucleotide sequence: TGCAGTGCTGAAGGGACAGTTAGCAATCAGCCCCAGCATTTT.

This chain joins TRBV2 and TRBJ2-5, with 14 bases lining up with TRBD2. Germline V gene data show CDR1 as SNHLY and CDR2 as FYNNEI. This CDR3 is built from 18 residues. The V gene end was trimmed by 6 bases and the J gene end by 4 bases; junction bases not matched to a gene: 13. CDR3 in DNA: TGTGCCAGCAGCCCGAGGGGACTAGCGGGGGCGAGGGGAGAGACCCAGTACTTC. Translated, it gives CASSPRGLAGARGETQYF.

The V gene is TRBV2, the J gene TRBJ1-5, with TRBD1 as a possible D gene (5 bases). Per the germline V gene, CDR1 is SNHLY and CDR2 is FYNNEI. V was trimmed by 6 bases and J by 5 bases, leaving 8 bases between them. The CDR3 spans 12 residues. Written as DNA, the CDR3 is TGTGCCAGCAGACAGGTATATCAGCCCCAGCATTTT. Protein product: CASRQVYQPQHF.

This clonotype turned up a few times. The chain recombines TRBV29-1 with TRBJ1-2; 8 nucleotides line up with TRBD1. J lost 2 bases, V lost 8 bases, and 7 bases had no gene match. This CDR3 has 13 amino acids. CDR1 SQVTM and CDR2 ANQGSEA come from the germline V gene. The DNA of the CDR3 is TGCAGCAGTTTCCGGACAGGGAACTATGGCTACACCTTC. Residues: CSSFRTGNYGYTF.

The rearrangement joins TRBV15 to TRBJ2-3; D call uncertain. V was trimmed by 7 bases and J by 2 bases, leaving 13 bases between them. CDR3 length: 14 amino acids. In germline, CDR1 is LNHNV, CDR2 YYDKDF (reference sequence). The CDR3 here is CATKGTFSTDTQYF. The CDR3 nucleotides read TGTGCCACCAAGGGAACTTTTTCCACAGATACGCAGTATTTT. Using reference TRBV15 and TRBJ2-3 for the parts outside the CDR3, the full variable domain is DAMVIQNPRYQVTQFGKPVTLSCSQTLNHNVMYWYQQKSSQAPKLLFHYYDKDFNNEADTPDNFQSRRPNTSFCFLDIRSPGLGDTAMYLCATKGTFSTDTQYFGPGTRLTVL.

V is TRBV7-2 and J is TRBJ1-5, with 8 bases matching TRBD1. The V segment lost 5 bases and the J segment 11 bases; nucleotides outside the gene matches: 11. The CDR3 is made up of 14 amino acids. In germline, CDR1 is SGHTA, CDR2 FQGNSA. The CDR3 nucleotides read TGTGCCAGCAGCGTACAGGGGGGTGGAGAGACCCAGCATTTT. Its protein is CASSVQGGGETQHF.

Turning to this clonotype: At one of its ends the junction is not consistent with the germline gene, which may arise from a read error. The chain links TRBV24-1 to TRBJ2-1; D unclear. Germline V lookup: CDR1 KGHDR, CDR2 SFDVKD. The CDR3 runs to 18 residues. CDR3 in amino acids: CATNDSLSRGRSYNEQFF. CDR3 bases: TGTGCCACCAATGATTCGCTTTCTAGAGGCCGCTCCTACAATGAGCAGTTCTTC.

This clonotype came up many times. The CDR3 loop is CASSLERLGGDTQYF. Here the CDR3 DNA reads TGTGCCAGCAGCTTAGAGCGACTAGGGGGCGATACGCAGTATTTT. The chain links TRBV7-2 to TRBJ2-3, with D perhaps TRBD1 (7 bases). The V gene lost 1 base and the J gene lost 6 bases, with 14 bases spanning the gap. CDR1 is SGHTA and CDR2 is FQGNSA in the germline V gene. This CDR3 is 15 amino acids long.

The CDR3 bases are TGTGCCAGCAGTGAAGCGCAACTTTATCACGGGGAGCTGTTTTTT. Amino acids: CASSEAQLYHGELFF. J is TRBJ2-2 and V is TRBV2; no definite D call. Germline lookup yields CDR1 SNHLY and CDR2 FYNNEI. V shed 0 bases and J shed 7 bases, with 12 bases lying between them. The CDR3 sequence is 15 residues long.

V and J are TRBV29-1 and TRBJ2-7; tentatively, D is TRBD2 (6 bases). CDR1 SQVTM and CDR2 ANQGSEA come from the germline V gene. The V end was cut by 3 bases, the J end by 6 bases, with 9 bases between. This CDR3 has 11 amino acids. The CDR3, as DNA: TGCAGCGTTGAGGGGGGACTCGAGCAGTACTTC. Encoded protein: CSVEGGLEQYF.

Remarks on this clonotype: A much bigger clone sits one base away, suggesting this may be a read error. This chain connects TRBV7-9 to TRBJ2-7; 11 bases are a match to TRBD2. CDR1 is SEHNR and CDR2 is FQNEAQ in the germline V gene (reference sequence). The CDR3 loop spans 15 amino acids. The CDR3 protein is CASSQRLAGPYEQCF. DNA of the CDR3: TGCGCCAGCAGCCAGAGACTAGCGGGACCTTACGAGCAGTGCTTC.

This clonotype was found many times. The chain uses TRBV10-3 and TRBJ1-2; 10 bases are a match to TRBD1. The CDR3 extends over 16 amino acids. Germline assignment: CDR1 ENHRY and CDR2 SYGVKD. The trim removed 6 bases at V and 2 bases at J, leaving 9 bases unmatched. This CDR3 is CAISYSGTGVNYGYTF. The CDR3 DNA is TGTGCCATCAGCTACTCCGGGACAGGGGTAAACTATGGCTACACCTTC.

The chain employs TRBV7-2 and TRBJ2-7; 9 bases line up with TRBD2. The end of the DNA fits TRBJ2-1 better, so the J call may be wrong. The germline gives CDR1 SGHTA, CDR2 FQGNSA. CDR3 length equals 14 residues. CDR3 DNA: TGTGCCAGCAGCGGAGGACTAGCGCCCAATGAGCAGTTCTTC. Its protein product is CASSGGLAPNEQFF.

The V and J genes are TRBV9 and TRBJ1-2; D call uncertain. This CDR3 region has 14 residues. The V gene lost 0 bases and the J gene lost 0 bases, with 6 bases spanning the gap. Germline lookup yields CDR1 SGDLS and CDR2 YYNGEE. The CDR3 DNA reads TGTGCCAGCAGCGTAGATTCAGCTAACTATGGCTACACCTTC. It translates to CASSVDSANYGYTF.

This clonotype was found a few times. The chain has TRBV7-3 and TRBJ2-7; D unclear. The CDR3 totals 14 residues. CDR1 SGHTA and CDR2 FQGTGA come from the germline V gene. Trimming pared 5 bases from V and 2 bases from J, leaving 13 bases between. Here the CDR3 reads CASSPPGAAYEQYF. The CDR3 DNA sequence: TGTGCCAGCAGCCCCCCGGGCGCTGCCTACGAGCAGTACTTC.

In this sample, this clonotype turned up many times. The chain employs TRBV18 and TRBJ2-5; D gene uncertain. The ends were cut back, 2 bases at V and 1 base at J, with 5 bases in the middle. This CDR3 has 13 amino acids. Germline V gene data show CDR1 as KGHSH and CDR2 as LQKENI. CDR3 coding DNA: TGTGCCAGCTCACCAATCCTCCAAGAGACCCAGTACTTC. It is translated as CASSPILQETQYF.

This clonotype occurred a few times. The gene calls are TRBV10-3 and TRBJ2-6; D gene ambiguous. This CDR3 comprises 15 residues. The ends were cut back, 3 bases at V and 1 base at J, with 7 bases in the middle. Germline-derived CDR1 and CDR2 are ENHRY and SYGVKD. CDR3 nucleotide sequence: TGTGCCATCAGTGATGGGGTGTCTGGGGCCAACGTCCTGACTTTC. This gives the protein CAISDGVSGANVLTF.

This clonotype was seen repeatedly, ten times or more. V and J are TRBV12-3 or TRBV12-4 and TRBJ1-5, with D possibly matching TRBD1 (5 bases). V was pared by 3 bases and J by 3 bases, with 9 bases between. This CDR3 has 14 residues. CDR3: CASSFTTVNQPQHF. DNA of the CDR3: TGTGCCAGCAGTTTCACGACAGTCAATCAGCCCCAGCATTTT.

This chain joins TRBV29-1 and TRBJ2-7, with D perhaps matching TRBD2 (5 bases). The CDR3 loop spans 12 amino acids. The V and J ends lost 0 bases and 4 bases respectively, with 7 bases between them. CDR1 and CDR2 from the germline V gene are SQVTM and ANQGSEA. CDR3 region: CSVEDTGYEQYF. DNA of the CDR3: TGCAGCGTTGAAGATACGGGATACGAGCAGTACTTC.

This clonotype was seen many times. The rearrangement joins TRBV5-1 to TRBJ2-7; D might be TRBD1 (6 bases). This CDR3 has 14 amino acids. V shed 4 bases and J shed 5 bases, with 16 bases lying between them. In germline, CDR1 is SGHRS, CDR2 YFSETQ. The CDR3 coding sequence is TGCGCCAGCAGCAGTACCACAGGGAACCACGAGCAGTACTTC. Residues: CASSSTTGNHEQYF.

This clonotype was observed a few times. A read error may account for a junction end that differs from germline. The chain employs TRBV2 and TRBJ2-2; D uncertain. CDR1 SNHLY and CDR2 FYNNEI come from the germline V gene. This CDR3 has 12 amino acids. CDR3 residues: CASSELYNEQFF. The CDR3 DNA reads TGTGCCAGCAGTGAACTGTACAATGAGCAGTTTTTT.

In this sample, this clonotype turned up many times. The chain uses TRBV6-1 and TRBJ2-7; possibly TRBD1 for D (5 bases). The germline V gene has CDR1 MNHNS and CDR2 SASEGT. V lost 6 bases and J lost 2, with 11 bases in between. The CDR3 sequence is 13 residues long. The CDR3 nucleotides are TGTGCCAGCAGCTTCCAGACAGCCTACGAGCAGTACTTC. Translation: CASSFQTAYEQYF.

This clonotype turned up a few times. V usage is TRBV19 and J usage is TRBJ1-1; D gene uncertain. Per germline, CDR1 LNHDA and CDR2 SQIVND (reference sequence). The CDR3 is made up of 11 amino acids. The V end lost 6 bases, the J end lost 7 bases, and 9 bases lay between the germline ends. The CDR3 nucleotides are TGTGCCAGTAGACACAGCTATGAAGCTTTCTTT. Translation gives CASRHSYEAFF. The complete variable domain, with remaining parts taken from reference TRBV19 and TRBJ1-1, reads DGGITQSPKYLFRKEGQNVTLSCEQNLNHDAMYWYRQDPGQGLRLIYYSQIVNDFQKGDIAEGYSVSREKKESFPLTVTSAQKNPTAFYLCASRHSYEAFFGQGTRLTVV.

The chain couples TRBV10-3 to TRBJ2-6, with D possibly matching TRBD2 (6 bases). The germline V and J ends were trimmed by 10 bases and 1 base, with 11 bases remaining between them. This CDR3 is built from 14 residues. CDR1 and CDR2 from the germline V gene are ENHRY and SYGVKD. CDR3 sequence: CATLGRSGANVLTF. In DNA, the CDR3 is TGTGCCACCCTTGGGAGGTCTGGGGCCAACGTCCTGACTTTC.

This clonotype was counted many times. This chain links TRBV20-1 with TRBJ1-2; D may be TRBD1 (5 bases). Trimming stripped 0 bases from V and 5 bases from J, with 10 bases between. The CDR3 consists of 13 residues. Looked up from germline, CDR1 is DFQATT and CDR2 is SNEGSKA (reference sequence). The chain's CDR3 is CSARDSEGYGYTF. The CDR3 DNA reads as TGCAGTGCTAGAGATAGTGAGGGGTATGGCTACACCTTC.

The chain employs TRBV30 and TRBJ1-5; 10 bases are a match to TRBD1. The CDR3 contains 16 residues. CDR1 is GTSNPN and CDR2 is SVGIG in the germline V gene (reference sequence). Trimming cost V 0 bases and J 1 base; bases outside gene matches: 3. CDR3 sequence (DNA): TGTGCCTGGAGTGTGACAGGGGGCCGGAGCAATCAGCCCCAGCATTTT. It translates to CAWSVTGGRSNQPQHF.

The chain carries TRBV7-9 and TRBJ2-2, with a possible D match to TRBD1 (6 bases). Deletions cut 5 bases from V and 8 bases from J, with 9 bases between. The CDR3 has 12 residues. Per the germline V gene, CDR1 is SEHNR and CDR2 is FQNEAQ (reference sequence). The CDR3 reads CASSPGQGELFF. The CDR3 coding sequence is TGTGCCAGCAGCCCCGGACAGGGGGAGCTGTTTTTT.